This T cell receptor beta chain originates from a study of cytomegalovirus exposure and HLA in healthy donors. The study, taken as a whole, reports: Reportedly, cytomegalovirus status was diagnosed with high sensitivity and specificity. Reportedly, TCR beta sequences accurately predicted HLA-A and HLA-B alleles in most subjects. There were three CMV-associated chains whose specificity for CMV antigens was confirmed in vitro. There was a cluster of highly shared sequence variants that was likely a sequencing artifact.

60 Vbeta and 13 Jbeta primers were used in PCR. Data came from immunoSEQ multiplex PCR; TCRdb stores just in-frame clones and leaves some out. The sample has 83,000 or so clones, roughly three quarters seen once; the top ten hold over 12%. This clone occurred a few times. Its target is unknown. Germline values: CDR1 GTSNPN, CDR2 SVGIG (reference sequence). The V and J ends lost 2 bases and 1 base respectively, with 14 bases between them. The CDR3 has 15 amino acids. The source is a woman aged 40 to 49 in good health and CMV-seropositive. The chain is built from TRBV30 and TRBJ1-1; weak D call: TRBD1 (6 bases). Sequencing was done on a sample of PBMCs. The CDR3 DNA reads TGTGCCTGGAGTATTCCCAGGGGCAGGAACACTGAAGCTTTCTTT. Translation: CAWSIPRGRNTEAFF.